Sequencing of this TCR beta chain was carried out in a study of blood T cell repertoires in COVID-19. Study context: Material from acute and convalescent COVID-19 was sourced from the United States, Italy and Spain. Sample material is recorded as cDNA or gDNA derived from T cells, B-cell-depleted T cells, or PBMCs.

The study assigned cohorts using participant-reported clinical history. Recovered Cohort 3 donors showed two negative PCRs, clearance, or symptom resolution. CDR1 is SQVTM, CDR2 ANQGSEA, per germline. With 1 base clipped from V and 0 bases from J, the junction kept 7 bases outside the gene matches. The CDR3 runs to 16 residues. Libraries were prepared by immunoSEQ multiplex PCR; TCRdb keeps only in-frame clonotypes and omits some of them. The sample has approximately 230,000 clones, around 84% seen once; the top ten hold around 1.7%. V and J are TRBV29-1 and TRBJ2-3, with 7 bases aligning to TRBD1. Source material: PBMCs or T cells enriched from blood (not recorded which). The receptor was derived from a man in his forties who had recovered from COVID-19. CDR3 loop: CSVEGLRDSSTDTQYF. The DNA for the CDR3 is TGCAGCGTTGAAGGTCTCCGGGACAGTAGCACAGATACGCAGTATTTT.